The clone carrying this T cell receptor (beta chain) counts as large. Its specificity is not known. Measured with immunoSEQ multiplex PCR; TCRdb has only the in-frame clones, and not every one. This sample has about 33,000 clones, with approximately 81% found just once. Germline V gene lookup returns CDR1 MGHDK and CDR2 SYGVNS. CDR3 size: 12 residues. Trimming shortened V by 5 bases and J by 7 bases, and 11 bases separated the two germline ends. Tumor samples were obtained before definitive surgery or chemotherapy. This specimen comes from a study of high-grade serous ovarian cancer treatment subgroups. For the study at large: Each sample yielded on average around 7,300 unique TCR beta rearrangements from about 15,000 reads.

The study, taken as a whole, reports: Clonal relatedness tracked neoantigen level, and by trend copy number and mutation load.

This TCR derives from a human donor with high-grade serous ovarian cancer. Material for sequencing was tumor tissue. The V gene is TRBV25-1, the J gene TRBJ1-1; D call uncertain. The CDR3, as DNA: TGTGCCAGCAGTTTGGGGAACTATGAAGCTTTCTTT. Protein: CASSLGNYEAFF.